This TCR beta chain was recovered during a study of cytomegalovirus exposure and HLA in healthy donors. A multiplex PCR was run with 60 Vbeta primers and 13 Jbeta primers. Produced via immunoSEQ multiplex PCR; TCRdb's table is partial and in-frame only. The data hold 150,000 to 200,000 clones, with approximately 80% observed a single time. The receptor was isolated from a man in his forties in good health and CMV-seropositive. Material: PBMCs.

CDR3 residues: CASSNYGPPYEQYF. In DNA form, the CDR3 reads TGTGCCAGCAGTAACTACGGCCCACCATACGAGCAGTACTTC. The chain uses TRBV25-1 and TRBJ2-7; the D is unclear. The CDR3 extends over 14 amino acids. Germline CDR1 is MGHDK and CDR2 is SYGVNS. V lost 5 bases and J 4 bases, leaving 15 bases between the germline ends.